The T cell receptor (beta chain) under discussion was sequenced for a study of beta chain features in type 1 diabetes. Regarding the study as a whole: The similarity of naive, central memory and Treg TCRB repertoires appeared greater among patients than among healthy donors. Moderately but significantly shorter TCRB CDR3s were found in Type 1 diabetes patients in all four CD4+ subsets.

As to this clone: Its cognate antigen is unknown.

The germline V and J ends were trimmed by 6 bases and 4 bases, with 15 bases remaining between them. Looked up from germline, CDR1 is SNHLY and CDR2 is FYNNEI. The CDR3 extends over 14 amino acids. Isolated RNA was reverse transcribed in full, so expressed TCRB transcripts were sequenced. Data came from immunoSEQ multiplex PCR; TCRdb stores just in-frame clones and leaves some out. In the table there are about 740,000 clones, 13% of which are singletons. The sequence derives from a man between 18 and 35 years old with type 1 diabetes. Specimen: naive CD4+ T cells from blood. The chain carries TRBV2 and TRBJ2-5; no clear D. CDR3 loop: CASSEDAPTETQYF. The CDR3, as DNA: TGTGCCAGCAGCGAGGACGCCCCGACAGAGACCCAGTACTTC. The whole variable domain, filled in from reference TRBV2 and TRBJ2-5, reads EPEVTQTPSHQVTQMGQEVILRCVPISNHLYFYWYRQILGQKVEFLVSFYNNEISEKSEIFDDQFSVERPDGSNFTLKIRSTKLEDSAMYFCASSEDAPTETQYFGPGTRLLVL.